This TCR beta chain appears in the sequencing data of a study of PD-1 blockade in classical Hodgkin lymphoma. General study results and limits: Baseline diversity was lower in partial responders and progressors than complete responders.

Noted time point: cycle 4 day 1 (C4D1), after five to seven weeks of nivolumab. Each patient experienced a relapse that followed autologous stem cell transplantation, and brentuximab vedotin exposure varied. Classifying best responses yielded complete response, partial response or progressive disease. This clone has a single count. The antigen is not known. Only in-frame clones appear in the TCRdb table, and some are missing; sequencing was by immunoSEQ multiplex PCR. The data show 90,000 to 110,000 clones, more than 70% seen once. Deletions cut 5 bases from V and 1 base from J, with 20 bases between. Germline CDR1 reads MNHEY; CDR2 reads SMNVEV (reference sequence). The CDR3 loop spans 17 amino acids.

The sequenced sample was peripheral blood mononuclear cells (PBMCs), obtained before the fourth cycle of nivolumab. The clonotype was recovered from a human donor with classical Hodgkin lymphoma. The gene calls are TRBV27 and TRBJ1-1; D gene uncertain. The CDR3 sequence is CASSLLPGFPGNTEAFF. CDR3 sequence (DNA): TGTGCCAGCAGTCTTCTCCCGGGATTCCCGGGGAACACTGAAGCTTTCTTT.